These T cell receptor beta chains were read from a single sample in a study of cytomegalovirus exposure and HLA in healthy donors. Clones were read by immunoSEQ multiplex PCR, and TCRdb kept only the in-frame ones, dropping some. The sample carries 57,000 or so clones, over 90% recorded once. The sample taken for sequencing was PBMCs. The receptor source for this set is a man aged 18 to 30 in good health and CMV-seronegative. CDR3s include the opening cysteine and the closing phenylalanine or tryptophan. D genes are given only for firm matches. The listing skips clone size in some rows; elsewhere it reads once, few, many or a size class.

D	length	J	V	size	DNA	CDR3
TRBD1	16	TRBJ2-1	TRBV2	NA	TGTGCCAGCAGAGAACAGACAGGGAGCTCCTACAATGAGCAGTTCTTC	CASREQTGSSYNEQFF
TRBD2	17	TRBJ2-1	TRBV2	NA	TGTGCCAGCAGTGAAATGGGGGGACTAGCGGGAGTTGGTGAGCAGTTCTTC	CASSEMGGLAGVGEQFF
NA	16	TRBJ2-1	TRBV28	once	TGTGCCAGCAGCGCCCCTTTGGGGAGCTCCTACAATGAGCAGTTCTTC	CASSAPLGSSYNEQFF
NA	15	TRBJ2-3	TRBV6-5	NA	TGTGCCAGCAGTTACCGAAGACAGAGTGGGTATACGCAGTATTTT	CASSYRRQSGYTQYF
NA	15	TRBJ1-4	TRBV7-9	NA	TGTGCCAGCAGCGTTAGTGGGGCAAGACGGGAAAAACTGTTTTTT	CASSVSGARREKLFF
TRBD1	14	TRBJ2-7	TRBV5-1	NA	TGCGCCAGCAGCACACGGACAGGGTACTACGAGCAGTACTTC	CASSTRTGYYEQYF
TRBD2	13	TRBJ2-3	TRBV27	NA	TGTGCCAGCAAAATAGCGGGAGGAGATACGCAGTATTTT	CASKIAGGDTQYF
TRBD1	13	TRBJ1-2	TRBV18	NA	TGTGCCAGCTCACTCGACAGGGTTCAAAGCTACACCTTC	CASSLDRVQSYTF
TRBD1	16	TRBJ2-7	TRBV5-1	NA	TGCGCCAGCAGCTACATGACAGGGTTCACTTCCTCCGAGCAGTACTTC	CASSYMTGFTSSEQYF
TRBD1	15	TRBJ1-4	TRBV27	NA	TGTGCCAGCAGTCCATTAGACAGGGGTGATGAAAAACTGTTTTTT	CASSPLDRGDEKLFF
NA	13	TRBJ1-2	TRBV28	NA	TGTGCCAGCAGTTTGCCGGGGTTGGGCGGCTACACCTTC	CASSLPGLGGYTF
NA	15	TRBJ2-3	TRBV15	NA	TGTGCCACCAGCGGAGGGGCTAGCGATCCAGATACGCAGTATTTT	CATSGGASDPDTQYF
TRBD1	14	TRBJ2-1	TRBV6-1	NA	TGTGCCAGCAGTGACAGGGGGCTTATAGATGAGCAGTTCTTC	CASSDRGLIDEQFF
NA	11	TRBJ1-2	TRBV9	NA	TGTGCCAGCAAGTCAGACTATGGCTACACCTTC	CASKSDYGYTF
TRBD1	16	TRBJ2-3	TRBV19	once	TGTGCCAGTAGTACGGGACAGGGGAATTTCGCAGATACGCAGTATTTT	CASSTGQGNFADTQYF
NA	18	TRBJ2-7	TRBV7-2	NA	TGTGCCAGCAGCTTAGCATTACGACTAGGGCCTCCTACCTACGAGCAGTACTTC	CASSLALRLGPPTYEQYF
NA	17	TRBJ2-7	TRBV7-9	NA	TGTGCCAGCAGCTTACTAGCGCCAGGCGTCCATCCCTACGAGCAGTACTTC	CASSLLAPGVHPYEQYF
TRBD1	15	TRBJ1-1	TRBV27	NA	TGTGCCAGCAGTACCTTGACAGGGAGTAGTACTGAAGCTTTCTTT	CASSTLTGSSTEAFF
NA	12	TRBJ1-2	TRBV27	NA	TGTGCCAGCAGTACGCCGGGCTATGGCTACACCTTC	CASSTPGYGYTF
NA	13	TRBJ1-1	TRBV18	NA	TGTGCCAGCTCACCACGTCAGAACACTGAAGCTTTCTTT	CASSPRQNTEAFF
NA	12	TRBJ2-3	TRBV25-1	NA	TGTGCCAGCAGTGAATACGCGGACAAGCAGTATTTT	CASSEYADKQYF
NA	16	TRBJ2-2	TRBV5-1	NA	TGCGCCAGCAGCTTAACAGGGAAAGCTAACACCGGGGAGCTGTTTTTT	CASSLTGKANTGELFF
TRBD1	14	TRBJ2-4	TRBV5-6	NA	TGTGCCAGCAGCCTATGGGACAGGGAAAACATTCAGTACTTC	CASSLWDRENIQYF
TRBD2	16	TRBJ2-7	TRBV5-4	NA	TGTGCCAGCAGCTTCCCCGGGACTAGCGGGAGCGGCGAGCAGTACTTC	CASSFPGTSGSGEQYF
TRBD2	16	TRBJ2-3	TRBV7-2	once	TGTGCCAGCAGCACCGCCCTAGCGGGAGGACGAGATACGCAGTATTTT	CASSTALAGGRDTQYF
NA	15	TRBJ2-5	TRBV18	NA	TGTGCCAGCTCACCACCAGCAGGGAACCAAGAGACCCAGTACTTC	CASSPPAGNQETQYF
NA	16	TRBJ2-7	TRBV21-1	NA	TGTGCCCGAGAGCCCTCTTTCGGGACTAGCGGGAGTGCTGAGTACTTC	CAREPSFGTSGSAEYF